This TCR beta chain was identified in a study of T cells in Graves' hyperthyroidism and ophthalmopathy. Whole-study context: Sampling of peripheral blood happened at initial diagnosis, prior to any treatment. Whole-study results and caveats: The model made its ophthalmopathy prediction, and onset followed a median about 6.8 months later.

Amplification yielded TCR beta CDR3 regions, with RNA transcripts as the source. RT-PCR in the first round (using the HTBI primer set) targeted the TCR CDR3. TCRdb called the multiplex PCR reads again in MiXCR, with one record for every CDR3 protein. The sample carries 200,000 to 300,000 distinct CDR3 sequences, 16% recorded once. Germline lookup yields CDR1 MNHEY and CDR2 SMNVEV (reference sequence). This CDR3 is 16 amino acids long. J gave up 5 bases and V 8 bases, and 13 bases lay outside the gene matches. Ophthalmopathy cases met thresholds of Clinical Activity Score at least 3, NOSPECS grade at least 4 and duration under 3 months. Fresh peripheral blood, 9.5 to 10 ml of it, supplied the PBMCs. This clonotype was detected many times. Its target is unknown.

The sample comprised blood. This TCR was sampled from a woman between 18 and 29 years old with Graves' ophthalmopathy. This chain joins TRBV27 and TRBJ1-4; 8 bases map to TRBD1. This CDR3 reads CASSTPRDRINEKLFF. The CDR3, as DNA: TGTGCCAGCTCGACTCCCCGGGACAGGATAAATGAAAAACTGTTTTTT. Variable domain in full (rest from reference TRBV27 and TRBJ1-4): EAQVTQNPRYLITVTGKKLTVTCSQNMNHEYMSWYRQDPGLGLRQIYYSMNVEVTDKGDVPEGYKVSRKEKRNFPLILESPSPNQTSLYFCASSTPRDRINEKLFFGSGTQLSVL.